Listed here are 18 T cell receptor beta chains from one sample, sequenced in a study of CD8 T cells in ankylosing spondylitis. Each CDR3 protein gets one entry after TCRdb re-called the 5' RACE reads with MiXCR. The repertoire holds around 210,000 distinct CDR3 sequences, with approximately 7.6% as singletons. Sequencing input: blood, either unsorted or a sorted T cell fraction (not recorded which). The receptors here all came from a female donor with ankylosing spondylitis or in good health (not recorded which).

This clonotype was counted ten times or more. The rearrangement links TRBV15 to TRBJ2-5; TRBD2 aligns across 8 bases. CDR1 is LNHNV, CDR2 YYDKDF, per germline (reference sequence). Trimming at V came to 0 bases and at J to 7 bases, leaving 7 bases not matched to a gene. The CDR3 sequence is 15 residues long. This CDR3 is CATSRDISGSGTQYF. The CDR3 nucleotides are TGTGCCACCAGCAGAGATATCAGCGGGAGCGGGACCCAGTACTTC.

This clonotype was counted many times. The genes are TRBV12-3 or TRBV12-4 and TRBJ1-1; possible D gene TRBD1, 6 bases. The V end was cut by 3 bases, the J end by 6 bases, with 11 bases between. This CDR3 region has 13 residues. In DNA form, the CDR3 reads TGTGCCAGCAGTTTGGGGGGCAACGCTGAAGCTTTCTTT. It yields the protein CASSLGGNAEAFF.

This clonotype was picked up many times. The chain recombines TRBV9 with TRBJ2-1; 11 bases align to TRBD2. CDR1 SGDLS and CDR2 YYNGEE come from the germline V gene. The J segment lost 7 bases and the V segment lost 2 bases, leaving 5 bases of the junction unmatched. The CDR3 totals 15 residues. CDR3 nucleotide sequence: TGTGCCAGCAGCGTGACTAGCGGGATAGGGAATGAGCAGTTCTTC. This encodes CASSVTSGIGNEQFF.

The sample holds many counts of this clonotype. This chain connects TRBV5-1 to TRBJ2-5; D possibly corresponds to TRBD1 (5 bases). Trimming took off 4 bases at V and 4 bases at J, with 11 bases between the two ends. CDR3 length: 13 amino acids. The V gene's germline CDR1 is SGHRS and CDR2 YFSETQ. The CDR3 DNA reads TGCGCCAGCAGCCCGGCAGGGATAGAGACCCAGTACTTC. It yields the protein CASSPAGIETQYF. Full variable domain (remainder filled in from reference TRBV5-1 and TRBJ2-5): KAGVTQTPRYLIKTRGQQVTLSCSPISGHRSVSWYQQTPGQGLQFLFEYFSETQRNKGNFPGRFSGRQFSNSRSEMNVSTLELGDSALYLCASSPAGIETQYFGPGTRLLVL.

This clonotype occurred many times. The chain carries TRBV18 and TRBJ1-1; maybe TRBD1 (6 bases). The CDR3 consists of 13 residues. Germline loops: CDR1 KGHSH, CDR2 LQKENI. The V end lost 6 bases, the J end lost 4 bases, and 12 bases lay between the germline ends. The CDR3 sequence: CASSLGQITEAFF. CDR3 DNA sequence: TGTGCCAGCTCCCTTGGACAGATCACTGAAGCTTTCTTT.

This sequence joins TRBV6-5 and TRBJ2-1; maybe TRBD1 (5 bases). CDR1 MNHEY and CDR2 SVGAGI come from the germline V gene. Trimming removed 2 bases at V and 2 bases at J, with 10 bases between. This CDR3 comprises 15 residues. The CDR3 bases are TGTGCCAGCAGTTACGACAGCAATCCCTACAATGAGCAGTTCTTC. Amino acids: CASSYDSNPYNEQFF.

Turning to this clonotype: A single base separates this from a much larger clone, so it may be a read error. J is TRBJ2-1 and V is TRBV7-2; 11 positions match TRBD2. CDR3 length equals 15 residues. With 3 bases clipped from V and 2 bases from J, the junction kept 0 bases outside the gene matches. CDR1 is SGHTA and CDR2 is FQGNSA in the germline V gene. CDR3 bases: TGTGCCAGCAGCTTTAGCGGGAGGGCCTACAATGAGCAGTTCTTC. Its protein is CASSFSGRAYNEQFF.

This clonotype appeared many times. The junction does not match germline at one end; this may be a read error. V usage is TRBV29-1 and J usage is TRBJ1-1, with D perhaps TRBD1 (5 bases). In germline, CDR1 is SQVTM, CDR2 ANQGSEA. The CDR3 loop spans 13 amino acids. In nucleotides, the CDR3 is TGCAGTGTTGCGGGGCTCCTGAACACTGAAGCTTTCTTT. Protein: CSVAGLLNTEAFF.

The chain is built from TRBV7-2 and TRBJ1-5; 8 bases are shared with TRBD1. The CDR3 spans 15 residues. Germline-derived CDR1 and CDR2 are SGHTA and FQGNSA. The V and J ends lost 5 bases and 4 bases, in that order; junction bases with no gene match: 7. DNA of the CDR3: TGTGCCAGCAGCATCAGCAGGGGGCCTAATCAGCCCCAGCATTTT. This codes for CASSISRGPNQPQHF. The variable domain in full, completed from reference TRBV7-2 and TRBJ1-5, reads GAGVSQSPSNKVTEKGKDVELRCDPISGHTALYWYRQSLGQGLEFLIYFQGNSAPDKSGLPSDRFSAERTGGSVSTLTIQRTQQEDSAVYLCASSISRGPNQPQHFGDGTRLSIL.

There are many counts of this clonotype. The chain recombines TRBV7-2 with TRBJ2-5; D is ambiguous. CDR3 length: 13 residues. Trimming cost V 5 bases and J 1 base, with 8 bases left between them. Germline V gene data show CDR1 as SGHTA and CDR2 as FQGNSA. CDR3 residues: CASSPMTQETQYF. CDR3 DNA sequence: TGTGCCAGCAGCCCGATGACCCAAGAGACCCAGTACTTC.

At least ten counts were recorded for this clonotype. The J gene is TRBJ2-1, the V gene TRBV28; tentatively, D is TRBD2 (6 bases). The CDR3 has 14 amino acids. Per germline, CDR1 MDHEN and CDR2 SYDVKM. Trimming removed 7 bases from V and 8 bases from J, with 18 bases in between. CDR3 in DNA: TGTGCCAGCAAGGGAGGACCTACTAGGGATGAGCAGTTCTTC. Translating gives CASKGGPTRDEQFF.

A note on this clonotype: This may be a read error, as it is one base from a much larger clone. The chain uses TRBV7-2 and TRBJ2-3, with D perhaps matching TRBD2 (6 bases). CDR1 and CDR2 (germline): SGHTA, FQGNSA. The CDR3 is 14 amino acids. The CDR3 sequence: CVSSSGRPTDTQYF. The CDR3 DNA is TGTGTCAGCAGCTCGGGGAGGCCCACAGATACGCAGTATTTT.

This clonotype was counted many times. The rearrangement uses TRBV7-2 and TRBJ2-1, with a tentative D call TRBD2 (5 bases). Trimming stripped 1 base from V and 4 bases from J, with 8 bases between. CDR3 length: 14 amino acids. Germline V gene sequence: CDR1 SGHTA, CDR2 FQGNSA. Here the CDR3 reads CASSLVAPYNEQFF. CDR3 DNA sequence: TGTGCCAGCAGCTTAGTAGCGCCGTACAATGAGCAGTTCTTC.

The sample holds many counts of this clonotype. DNA of the CDR3: TGTGCCAGCAGTTCAGGGAACAGGGGGCTCGCCGGGGAGCTGTTTTTT. Its translation: CASSSGNRGLAGELFF. This rearrangement joins TRBV27 to TRBJ2-2; 9 bases are a match to TRBD1. This CDR3 is 16 amino acids long. V shed 4 bases, J shed 6 bases, and the junction held 9 bases outside the gene matches. Per germline, CDR1 MNHEY and CDR2 SMNVEV (reference sequence).

The genes are TRBV4-1 and TRBJ2-1; 13 bases agree with TRBD2. The junction had 9 bases not matched to a gene; V was cut back by 4 bases and J by 9 bases. The CDR3 has 16 residues. The germline CDR1 and CDR2 sequences are MGHRA and YSYEKL. The CDR3 DNA is TGCGCCAGCAGCCGCCTACTAGCGGGAGGGGACGCTGAGCAGTTCTTC. Residues: CASSRLLAGGDAEQFF.

This clonotype was picked up many times. This rearrangement joins TRBV10-3 to TRBJ2-3, with D perhaps matching TRBD2 (6 bases). The CDR3 runs to 16 residues. Germline assignment: CDR1 ENHRY and CDR2 SYGVKD. V was pared by 6 bases and J by 4 bases, with 20 bases between. CDR3 loop: CAISPGLGTGADTQYF. The DNA of the CDR3 is TGTGCCATCAGCCCTGGTCTCGGGACGGGGGCAGATACGCAGTATTTT.

This clonotype was seen ten or more times. The chain links TRBV7-8 to TRBJ1-1; possible D gene TRBD1, 5 bases. Germline loops: CDR1 SGHVS, CDR2 FQNEAQ. V lost 5 bases to trimming and J lost 0 bases, with 13 bases between them. This CDR3 comprises 15 residues. CDR3 sequence reads: CASSKAGVVNTEAFF. In DNA, the CDR3 is TGTGCCAGCAGCAAGGCGGGGGTGGTGAACACTGAAGCTTTCTTT.

This chain links TRBV7-9 with TRBJ2-1; D is unresolved. The CDR3 spans 14 residues. CDR1 is SEHNR, CDR2 FQNEAQ, per germline (reference sequence). With 4 bases removed from V and 4 bases from J, the gap between germline ends came to 11 bases. The CDR3 nucleotides read TGTGCCAGCAGCTCCTACAGCTTGTACAATGAGCAGTTCTTC. This codes for CASSSYSLYNEQFF.